Following are 4 T cell receptor beta chains from one sample sequenced in a study of metastatic and nonmetastatic thyroid tumors. The entire patient cohort was treatment-naive prior to thyroid surgery. TCRdb re-called the PCR reads through MiXCR. The sample gives 15,000 to 20,000 clones, roughly 32% of which show up once; about 7% is in the top ten. Sequencing input: tumor tissue. These receptors came from a female donor with papillary thyroid cancer or a benign thyroid nodule (not recorded which). Some clones in this sample may be carry-over from other donors' samples.

This clone was detected ten times or more. A much larger clone sits a single nucleotide away, making a read error possible. This chain connects TRBV27 to TRBJ2-7, with D perhaps TRBD2 (6 bases). The ends were cut back, 1 base at V and 3 bases at J, with 16 bases in the middle. CDR3 size: 16 residues. CDR1 is MNHEY, CDR2 SMNVEV, per germline (reference sequence). CDR3 protein: CASSLFPGLLFYEQYF. As DNA, the CDR3 is TGTGCCAGCAGTTTATTCCCGGGACTCCTATTCTACGAGCAGTACTTC.

This clone was recorded a few times. The chain employs TRBV2 and TRBJ1-1; D call uncertain. V was trimmed by 3 bases and J by 8 bases, leaving 13 bases between them. The CDR3 contains 13 residues. CDR1 is SNHLY and CDR2 is FYNNEI in the germline V gene. CDR3 amino acids: CASSDYSEGEAFF. In DNA form, the CDR3 reads TGTGCCAGCAGTGACTATAGCGAGGGAGAAGCTTTCTTT.

This clone has a count of ten or more. The chain couples TRBV12-3 or TRBV12-4 to TRBJ1-2, with unresolved D. V lost 3 bases and J lost 1, with 3 bases in between. CDR3 size: 12 residues. The CDR3 DNA reads as TGTGCCAGCAGTTTGAATAACTATGGCTACACCTTC. It encodes CASSLNNYGYTF.

The chain employs TRBV20-1 and TRBJ2-7; the match to TRBD2 covers 11 bases. The V gene end was trimmed by 3 bases and the J gene end by 5 bases; junction bases not matched to a gene: 9. The CDR3 spans 15 residues. Germline V gene data show CDR1 as DFQATT and CDR2 as SNEGSKA (reference sequence). CDR3 sequence: CSARASTSGDHEQYF. DNA of the CDR3: TGCAGTGCTAGGGCCTCGACTAGCGGGGATCACGAGCAGTACTTC.